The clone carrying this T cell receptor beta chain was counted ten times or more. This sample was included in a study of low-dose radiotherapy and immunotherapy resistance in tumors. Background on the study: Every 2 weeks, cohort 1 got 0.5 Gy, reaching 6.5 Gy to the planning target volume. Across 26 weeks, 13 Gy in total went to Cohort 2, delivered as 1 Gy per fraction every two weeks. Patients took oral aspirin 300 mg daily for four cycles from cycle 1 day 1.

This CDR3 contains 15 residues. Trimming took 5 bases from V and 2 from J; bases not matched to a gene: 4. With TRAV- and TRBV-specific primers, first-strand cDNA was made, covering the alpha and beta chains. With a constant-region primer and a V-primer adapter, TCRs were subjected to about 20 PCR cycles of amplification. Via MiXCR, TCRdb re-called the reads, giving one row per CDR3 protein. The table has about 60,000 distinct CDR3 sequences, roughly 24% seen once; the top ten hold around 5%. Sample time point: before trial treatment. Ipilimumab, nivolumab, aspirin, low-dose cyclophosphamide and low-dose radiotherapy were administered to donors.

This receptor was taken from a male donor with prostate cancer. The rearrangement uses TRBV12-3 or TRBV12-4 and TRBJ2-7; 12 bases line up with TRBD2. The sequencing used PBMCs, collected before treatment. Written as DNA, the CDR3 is TGTGCCAGCAGTATTGGACTAGCGGGGACCTACGAGCAGTACTTC. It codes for CASSIGLAGTYEQYF.